This T cell receptor (beta chain) is from a study of Graves' ophthalmopathy and Graves' hyperthyroidism (dated 2018 in TCRdb). Context from the whole study: Peripheral blood was collected at initial diagnosis, prior to any treatment. The study used signatures of the TCR beta repertoire to tell Graves' ophthalmopathy apart from Graves' hyperthyroidism and to predict which patients would progress to ophthalmopathy. In total, approximately 130 blood samples were TCR-sequenced: around 42 ophthalmopathy, 75 hyperthyroidism and roughly 17 hyperthyroidism-to-ophthalmopathy patients. To explore V-J signatures that distinguish ophthalmopathy from hyperthyroidism, a discovery set of around 100 patients was enrolled, made up of around 44 with ophthalmopathy and fewer than 60 with stable hyperthyroidism. The independent validation cohort included 20 or so hyperthyroidism patients plus 17 patients who later progressed from hyperthyroidism to ophthalmopathy. In more than five hyperthyroidism patients, the T-cell repertoires found in thyroid tissue were compared with those found in blood. Following sample collection, hyperthyroidism patients were given methimazole at a starting dose of 30 mg daily, and ophthalmopathy patients were given high-dose intravenous methylprednisolone. Here is what the overall study found, with its caveats: In validation, the model predicted ophthalmopathy progression with nearly 71% sensitivity and roughly 72% specificity; some 13 predicted patients were CT-confirmed with GO in a median of approximately six months. In cross-validation, the 13-signature model distinguished ophthalmopathy from stable hyperthyroidism with nearly 90% sensitivity and approximately 81% specificity, while in the test set the corresponding values were about 80% and 75%. Sample size was not statistically predetermined, and group allocation was not concealed from the investigators. Most expanded thyroid clonotypes with frequency above 0.001 were also detected in blood, suggesting blood repertoires may reflect the thyroid immune response.

Of note for this clonotype: It lacks a known antigen. A much larger clonotype is one base distant, so this may be a read error.

The CDR3 measures 14 amino acids from cysteine to phenylalanine. The kept DNA is CDR3 alone, 42 bases in frame from the first base. Per the germline V gene, SGHRS is the CDR1 and YFSETQ is the CDR2. Ophthalmopathy patients had moderately to severely active disease, Clinical Activity Score of at least 3, NOSPECS grade of at least 4, and disease duration under 3 months. Patients were excluded if they had other autoimmune diseases, uncontrolled infections, pregnancy or lactation. Diagnosis was based on clinical symptoms, serum thyroxine, TRAb, thyroid ultrasound and orbital computed tomography. Ficoll-Paque density gradient centrifugation was used to isolate PBMCs from 8 to 10 ml of fresh peripheral blood. Trizol reagent was used to extract the total RNA, and its quality was then checked on an Agilent 2100 Bioanalyzer. For repertoire sequencing, the TCR beta CDR3 regions were amplified from RNA transcripts. HTBI primers and the Qiagen OneStep RT-PCR kit were used in a first-round RT-PCR, which was followed by a second-round multiplex PCR, size selection and purification. The libraries underwent paired-end sequencing with 100 bp reads on an Illumina HiSeq2000. The source study handled its data this way. SOAPnuke was used to process the reads, throwing out any read that had adapters, had uncalled bases, had a mean Phred below 15, or lacked an exact constant-primer or identifier match. COPE v1.2.5 was used to merge high-quality paired reads. Unique nucleotide sequences were defined as clonotypes and aligned to IMGT TRB V, D and J references using MiTCR v1.1. The analysis was limited to V-J combinations with a frequency above 0.0001, which together covered roughly 99% of repertoires. For each V-J combination, a TCR clonal expansion and chaos score was defined as the ratio of F50 clonal expansion to chaos observed in the TCRdist matrix. Welch's t-statistics and random forest were used to reduce features to about a dozen V-J combinations, which were fed into a naive Bayes classifier. The similarity between thyroid and blood repertoires was quantified using the Morisita-Horn index. TCRdb took the public reads, trimmed them with fastp at Q25, ran MiXCR for clone calling and kept in-frame beta chains. Each CDR3 protein gets just one entry, which takes the most common genes and DNA from the rows behind it. The V and J calls here are based on TCRdb, not the publication. This sample is represented by roughly 300,000 distinct CDR3 sequences; roughly 15% of them were singletons. Over 9% of the sample comes from the top ten.

This TCR came from an adult man with Graves' ophthalmopathy. Specimen: peripheral blood. The V and J segments used are TRBV5-1 and TRBJ2-2; no D gene is confidently identified. Read as DNA, the sequence is TGCGTCGGCGCGCCTACGCCGGGCACCGGGGAGCTGTTTTTT. This is translated as CVGAPTPGTGELFF.